This TCR beta chain comes out of a study of technical replicates of blood from several donors. Losses at the gene ends were 4 bases for V and 7 bases for J; bases not matched to a gene: 5. From germline, CDR1 is SGHNT and CDR2 YYREEE (reference sequence). This CDR3 is 14 amino acids long. Here immunoSEQ multiplex PCR was the method, and the copy in TCRdb shows in-frame clones only, minus some. The sample includes roughly 100,000 clones, around 93% of them seen just once. This chain links TRBV5-4 with TRBJ1-4; 9 nucleotides line up with TRBD1. The source is a human donor in good health. Sequencing was done on a sample of T cells isolated from PBMCs. As DNA, the CDR3 is TGTGCCAGCAGCGGGGACAGGGAAGGTGAAAAACTGTTTTTT. Encoded protein: CASSGDREGEKLFF.